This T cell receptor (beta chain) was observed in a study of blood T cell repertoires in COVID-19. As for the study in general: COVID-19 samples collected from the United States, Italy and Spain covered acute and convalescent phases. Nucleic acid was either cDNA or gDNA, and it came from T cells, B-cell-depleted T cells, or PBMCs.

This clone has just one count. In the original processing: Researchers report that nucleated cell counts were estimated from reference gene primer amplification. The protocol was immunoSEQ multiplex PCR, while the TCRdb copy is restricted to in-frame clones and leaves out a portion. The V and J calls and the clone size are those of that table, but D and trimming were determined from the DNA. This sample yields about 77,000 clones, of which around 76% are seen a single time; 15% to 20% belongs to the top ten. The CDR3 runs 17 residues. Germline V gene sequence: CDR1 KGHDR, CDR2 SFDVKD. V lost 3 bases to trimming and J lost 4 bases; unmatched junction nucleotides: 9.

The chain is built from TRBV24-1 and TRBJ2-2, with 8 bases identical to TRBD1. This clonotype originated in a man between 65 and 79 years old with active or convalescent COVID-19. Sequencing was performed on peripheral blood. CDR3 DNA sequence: TGTGCCACCAGTGATCCCACGACAGGGGTTAGCACCGGGGAGCTGTTTTTT. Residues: CATSDPTTGVSTGELFF.